This is a list of T cell receptor beta chains from one sample in a study of CXCR3-negative and CXCR3-positive naive CD8 T cells. TCRdb reprocessed the 5' RACE reads and keeps a single row for each CDR3 protein, giving no DNA. The table for this sample gives about 58,000 distinct CDR3 sequences. Input material: naive CXCR3- CD8+ T cells from blood. All receptors derive from a human donor in good health. Some clones in this sample may be carry-over from other donors' samples. Each CDR3 is given with its conserved first and last residue. Clone size is stated in some rows and not others, as once, few, many or a class when expanded.

TRBJ2-3 TRBV29-1 NA CSVEDLRDRPTDTQYF
TRBJ2-7 TRBV7-8 NA CASSSPGQGNYEQYF
TRBJ2-3 TRBV7-8 NA CASSLGVGRITDTQYF
TRBJ2-7 TRBV28 NA CASSLIESSYEQYF
TRBJ2-1 TRBV29-1 NA CSVEWGNEQFF
TRBJ1-4 TRBV7-2 medium-sized CASSSLGGTNEKLFF
TRBJ1-2 TRBV20-1 NA CSANTQIDRGLNYGYTF
TRBJ2-1 TRBV5-1 NA CASSLEAGGYNEQFF
TRBJ2-1 TRBV5-1 NA CASSYWTDTNEQFF
TRBJ2-2 TRBV20-1 NA CSARDLAGGETGELFF
TRBJ2-7 TRBV25-1 NA CASRLAGSYEQYF
TRBJ2-3 TRBV29-1 NA CSVTRSDSADTQYF
TRBJ2-1 TRBV19 NA CASSIFGRTLHNEQFF
TRBJ2-1 TRBV5-1 NA CASRGPHGDEQFF
TRBJ2-7 TRBV20-1 NA CSARLLGGIEQYF
TRBJ1-1 TRBV6-2/TRBV6-3 NA CASSYSGRFGTEAFF
TRBJ2-1 TRBV4-1 NA CARSQRERGGSYNEQFF
TRBJ2-1 TRBV29-1 NA CSVEAAQDRGDEQFF
TRBJ2-1 TRBV6-2/TRBV6-3 NA CASRSSFGGTKNNEQFF
TRBJ2-3 TRBV5-1 NA CASSLSGTADTQYF
TRBJ2-5 TRBV29-1 NA CSVERDTTYQETQYF
TRBJ2-7 TRBV19 NA CASSLSPGLVESEQYF
TRBJ2-2 TRBV29-1 NA CSVQGQGANGELFF
TRBJ2-5 TRBV21-1 NA CASSKLVGQGGRETQYF
TRBJ2-1 TRBV2 NA CASSVDSSYNEQFF
TRBJ1-5 TRBV7-6 NA CASSRGPGNQPQHF
TRBJ2-7 TRBV15 NA CATSNISSSYEQYF
TRBJ2-7 TRBV13 NA CASSSTGNSYEQYF
TRBJ2-1 TRBV7-8 NA CASRLRGSYNEQFF
TRBJ2-4 TRBV6-6 NA CASSTDGLAKNIQYF
TRBJ1-2 TRBV29-1 NA CSVEGPFPNYGYTF
TRBJ2-7 TRBV4-2 NA CASSQDYGGIEQYF
TRBJ2-1 TRBV12-3/TRBV12-4 NA CASSVIPGAYNEQFF
TRBJ2-1 TRBV7-7 NA CANTRTEGASYNEQFF
TRBJ2-7 TRBV29-1 NA CSVEFNSYEQYF
TRBJ2-7 TRBV29-1 NA CSVRLGAYEQYF
TRBJ2-4 TRBV28 NA CASSFRGQTKNIQYF
TRBJ1-3 TRBV7-9 NA CASSFHNEGNTIYF
TRBJ1-5 TRBV6-6 NA CASSSGTGNQPQHF
TRBJ2-3 TRBV6-6 NA CASSSGSYTDTQYF
TRBJ2-7 TRBV29-1 NA CSVELVGSLNSYEQYF
TRBJ2-7 TRBV7-6 NA CASRGANSYEQYF
TRBJ1-1 TRBV29-1 NA CSVEDGGTEAFF
TRBJ2-1 TRBV5-1 NA CASSCGYNEQFF
TRBJ2-1 TRBV29-1 NA CSADGGGSYNEKFF
TRBJ2-2 TRBV12-3/TRBV12-4 NA CASSLESSSAGELFF
TRBJ2-7 TRBV6-6 NA CASSYFPGGSEQYF
TRBJ1-1 TRBV7-2 NA CASSYNAQAFF
TRBJ2-1 TRBV29-1 NA CSVAGASGSNEQFF
TRBJ1-5 TRBV10-3 NA CAISESGVSSNQPQHF
TRBJ2-2 TRBV23-1 NA CARRNATNTNTGELFF
TRBJ2-3 TRBV29-1 NA CSVEGQGRPDTQYF
TRBJ2-7 TRBV11-2 NA CASSLSGRGSSYEQYF
TRBJ1-1 TRBV7-9 NA CASTLGQGTEAFF
TRBJ1-1 TRBV7-3 NA CASSSPGSTEAFF